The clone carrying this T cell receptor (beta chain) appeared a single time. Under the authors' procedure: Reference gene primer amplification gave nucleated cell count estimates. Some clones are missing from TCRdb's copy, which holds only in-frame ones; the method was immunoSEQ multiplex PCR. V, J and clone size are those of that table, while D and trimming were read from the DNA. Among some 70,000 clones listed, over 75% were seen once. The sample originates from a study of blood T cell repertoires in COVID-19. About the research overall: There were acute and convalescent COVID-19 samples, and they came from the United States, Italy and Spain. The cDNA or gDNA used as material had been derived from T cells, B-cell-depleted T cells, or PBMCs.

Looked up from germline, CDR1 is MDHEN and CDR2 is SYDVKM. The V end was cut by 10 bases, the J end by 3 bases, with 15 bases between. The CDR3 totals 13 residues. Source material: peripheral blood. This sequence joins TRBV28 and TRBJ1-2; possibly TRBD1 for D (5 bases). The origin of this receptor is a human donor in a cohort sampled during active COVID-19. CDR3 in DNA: TGTGCCACCGAACTCAGGGATTACTATGGCTACACCTTC. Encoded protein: CATELRDYYGYTF.